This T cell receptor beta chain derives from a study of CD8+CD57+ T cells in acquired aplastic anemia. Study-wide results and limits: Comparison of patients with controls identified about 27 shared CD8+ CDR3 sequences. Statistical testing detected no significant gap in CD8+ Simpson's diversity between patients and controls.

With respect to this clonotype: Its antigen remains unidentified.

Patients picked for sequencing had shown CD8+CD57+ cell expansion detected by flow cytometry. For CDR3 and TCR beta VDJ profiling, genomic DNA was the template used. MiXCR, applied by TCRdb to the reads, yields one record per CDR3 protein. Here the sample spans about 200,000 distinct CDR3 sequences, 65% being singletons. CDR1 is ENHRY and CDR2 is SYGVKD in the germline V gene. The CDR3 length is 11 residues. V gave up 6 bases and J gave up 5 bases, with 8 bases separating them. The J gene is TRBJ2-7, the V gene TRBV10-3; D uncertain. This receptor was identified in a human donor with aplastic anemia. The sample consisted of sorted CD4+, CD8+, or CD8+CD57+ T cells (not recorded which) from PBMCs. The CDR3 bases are TGTGCCATCAGGACCTCGAACGAGCAGTACTTC. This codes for CAIRTSNEQYF.